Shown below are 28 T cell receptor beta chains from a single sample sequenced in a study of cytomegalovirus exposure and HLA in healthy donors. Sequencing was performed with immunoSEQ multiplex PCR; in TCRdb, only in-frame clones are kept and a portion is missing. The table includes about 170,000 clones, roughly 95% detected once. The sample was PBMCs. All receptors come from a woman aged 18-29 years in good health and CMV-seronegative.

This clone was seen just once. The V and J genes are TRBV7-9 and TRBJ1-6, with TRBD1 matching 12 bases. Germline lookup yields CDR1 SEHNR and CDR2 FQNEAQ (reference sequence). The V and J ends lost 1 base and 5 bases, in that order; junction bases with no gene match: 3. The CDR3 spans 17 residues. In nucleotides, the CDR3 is TGTGCCAGCAGCTTAGGGGGGACAGGGGGCCATAATTCACCCCTCCACTTT. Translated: CASSLGGTGGHNSPLHF. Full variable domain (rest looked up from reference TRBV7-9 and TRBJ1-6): DTGVSQNPRHKITKRGQNVTFRCDPISEHNRLYWYRQTLGQGPEFLTYFQNEAQLEKSRLLSDRFSAERPKGSFSTLEIQRTEQGDSAMYLCASSLGGTGGHNSPLHFGNGTRLTVT.

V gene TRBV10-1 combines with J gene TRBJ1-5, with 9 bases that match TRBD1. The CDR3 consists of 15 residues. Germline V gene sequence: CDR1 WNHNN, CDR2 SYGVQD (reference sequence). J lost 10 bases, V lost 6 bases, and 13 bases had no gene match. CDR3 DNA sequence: TGCGCCAGCAGATCCTCCGGGACAGGGCACAATCCCCAGCATTTT. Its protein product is CASRSSGTGHNPQHF.

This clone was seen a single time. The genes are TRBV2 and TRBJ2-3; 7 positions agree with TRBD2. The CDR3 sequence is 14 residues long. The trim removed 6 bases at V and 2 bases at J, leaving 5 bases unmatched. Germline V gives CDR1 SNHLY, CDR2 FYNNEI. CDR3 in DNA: TGTGCCAGCAGCGGACGGGGGGTCACAGATACGCAGTATTTT. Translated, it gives CASSGRGVTDTQYF.

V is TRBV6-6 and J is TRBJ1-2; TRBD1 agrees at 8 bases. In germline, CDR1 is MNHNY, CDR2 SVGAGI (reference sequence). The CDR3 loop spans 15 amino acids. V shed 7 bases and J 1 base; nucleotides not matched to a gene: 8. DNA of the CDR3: TGTGCCAGCATGCGGCGGGACAGGCTTAACTATGGCTACACCTTC. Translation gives CASMRRDRLNYGYTF.

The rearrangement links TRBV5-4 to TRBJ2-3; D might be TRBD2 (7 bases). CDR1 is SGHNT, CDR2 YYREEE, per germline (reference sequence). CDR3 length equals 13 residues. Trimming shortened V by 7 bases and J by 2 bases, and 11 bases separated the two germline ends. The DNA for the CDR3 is TGTGCCAGCGGGGCGGGGGCCACAGATACGCAGTATTTT. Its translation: CASGAGATDTQYF.

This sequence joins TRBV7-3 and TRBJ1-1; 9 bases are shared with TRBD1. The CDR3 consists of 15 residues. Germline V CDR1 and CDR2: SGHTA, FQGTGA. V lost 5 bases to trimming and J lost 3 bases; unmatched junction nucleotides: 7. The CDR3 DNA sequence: TGTGCCAGCAGCCCACAGGGGGCGGGTGACACTGAAGCTTTCTTT. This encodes CASSPQGAGDTEAFF. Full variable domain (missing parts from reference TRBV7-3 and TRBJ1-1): GAGVSQTPSNKVTEKGKYVELRCDPISGHTALYWYRQSLGQGPEFLIYFQGTGAADDSGLPNDRFFAVRPEGSVSTLKIQRTERGDSAVYLCASSPQGAGDTEAFFGQGTRLTVV.

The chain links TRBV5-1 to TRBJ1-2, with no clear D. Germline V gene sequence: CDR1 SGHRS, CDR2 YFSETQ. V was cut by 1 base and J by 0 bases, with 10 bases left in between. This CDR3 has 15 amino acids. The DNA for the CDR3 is TGCGCCAGCAGCTTGACTACCAATACTAACTATGGCTACACCTTC. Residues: CASSLTTNTNYGYTF.

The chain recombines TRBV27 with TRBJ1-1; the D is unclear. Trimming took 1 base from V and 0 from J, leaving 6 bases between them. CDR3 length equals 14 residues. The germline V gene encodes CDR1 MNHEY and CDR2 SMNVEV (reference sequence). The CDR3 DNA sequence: TGTGCCAGCAGTTTATTCCCTATGAACACTGAAGCTTTCTTT. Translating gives CASSLFPMNTEAFF.

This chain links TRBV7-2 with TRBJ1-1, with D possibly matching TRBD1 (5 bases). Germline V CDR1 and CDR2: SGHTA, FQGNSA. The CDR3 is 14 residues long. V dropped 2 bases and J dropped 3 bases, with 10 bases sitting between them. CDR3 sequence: CASSLQGRDTEAFF. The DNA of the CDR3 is TGTGCCAGCAGCTTACAGGGTAGGGACACTGAAGCTTTCTTT. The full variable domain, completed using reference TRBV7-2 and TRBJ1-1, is GAGVSQSPSNKVTEKGKDVELRCDPISGHTALYWYRQSLGQGLEFLIYFQGNSAPDKSGLPSDRFSAERTGGSVSTLTIQRTQQEDSAVYLCASSLQGRDTEAFFGQGTRLTVV.

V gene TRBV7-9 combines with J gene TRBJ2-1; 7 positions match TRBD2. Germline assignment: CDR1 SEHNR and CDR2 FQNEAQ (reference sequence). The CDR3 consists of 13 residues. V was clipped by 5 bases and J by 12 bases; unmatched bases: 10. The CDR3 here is CASSPPGGLAQFF. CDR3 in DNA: TGTGCCAGCAGCCCCCCCGGGGGGTTGGCGCAGTTCTTC.

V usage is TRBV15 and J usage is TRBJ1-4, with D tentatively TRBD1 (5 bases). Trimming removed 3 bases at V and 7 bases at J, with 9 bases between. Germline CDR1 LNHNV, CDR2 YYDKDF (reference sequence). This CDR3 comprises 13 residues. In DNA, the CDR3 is TGTGCCACCAGCAGCCCAGGGCGTGAAAAACTGTTTTTT. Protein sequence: CATSSPGREKLFF.

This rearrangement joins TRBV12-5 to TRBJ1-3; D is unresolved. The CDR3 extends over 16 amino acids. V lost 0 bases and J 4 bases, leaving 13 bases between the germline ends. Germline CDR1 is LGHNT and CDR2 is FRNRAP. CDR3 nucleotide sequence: TGTGCTAGTGGTTTGGTAGGCGGAGCAGAAGGAAACACCATATATTTT. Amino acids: CASGLVGGAEGNTIYF.

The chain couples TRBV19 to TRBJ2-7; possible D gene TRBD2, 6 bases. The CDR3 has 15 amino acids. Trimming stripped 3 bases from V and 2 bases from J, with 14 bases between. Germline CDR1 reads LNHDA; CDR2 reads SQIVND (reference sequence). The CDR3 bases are TGTGCCAGTAGTATCCCAGCGGGTTCTACCTACGAGCAGTACTTC. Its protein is CASSIPAGSTYEQYF.

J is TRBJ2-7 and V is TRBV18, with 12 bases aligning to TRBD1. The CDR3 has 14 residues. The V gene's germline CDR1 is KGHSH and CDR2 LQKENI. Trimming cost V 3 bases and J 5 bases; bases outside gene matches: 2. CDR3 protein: CASSPGTGGNEQYF. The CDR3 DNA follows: TGTGCCAGCTCACCGGGGACAGGGGGCAACGAGCAGTACTTC.

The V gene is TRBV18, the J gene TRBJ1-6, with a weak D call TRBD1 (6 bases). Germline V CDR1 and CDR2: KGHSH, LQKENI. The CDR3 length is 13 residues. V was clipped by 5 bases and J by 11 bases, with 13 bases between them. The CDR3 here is CASSTNREPPLHF. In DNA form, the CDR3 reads TGTGCCAGCTCAACCAACAGGGAACCACCCCTCCACTTT.

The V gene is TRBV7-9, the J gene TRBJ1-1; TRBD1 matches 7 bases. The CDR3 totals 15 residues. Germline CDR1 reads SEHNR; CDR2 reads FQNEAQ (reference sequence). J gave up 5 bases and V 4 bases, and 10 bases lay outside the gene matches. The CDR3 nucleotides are TGTGCCAGCAGCTCGGACAGGAACCAACGGACTGAAGCTTTCTTT. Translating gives CASSSDRNQRTEAFF.

The CDR3 is CASSILQGAGYGYTF. The CDR3 DNA reads as TGTGCCAGCAGCATCTTACAGGGGGCTGGGTATGGCTACACCTTC. The J gene is TRBJ1-2, the V gene TRBV7-2, with 9 bases that match TRBD1. The CDR3 length is 15 residues. Germline V gene data show CDR1 as SGHTA and CDR2 as FQGNSA. V was pared by 5 bases and J by 5 bases, with 9 bases of the junction left unmatched.

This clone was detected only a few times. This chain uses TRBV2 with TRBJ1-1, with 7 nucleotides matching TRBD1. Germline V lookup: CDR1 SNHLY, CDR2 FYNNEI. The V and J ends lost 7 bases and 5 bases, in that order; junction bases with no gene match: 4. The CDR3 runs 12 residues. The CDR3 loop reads CASNVRGTEAFF. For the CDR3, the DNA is TGTGCCAGCAATGTCAGGGGGACTGAAGCTTTCTTT.

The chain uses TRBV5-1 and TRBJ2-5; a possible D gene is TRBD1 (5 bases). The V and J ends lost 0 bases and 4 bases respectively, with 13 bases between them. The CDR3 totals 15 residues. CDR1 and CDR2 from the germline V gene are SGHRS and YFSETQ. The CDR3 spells CASSLESFGAETQYF. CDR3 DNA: TGCGCCAGCAGCTTGGAAAGTTTTGGGGCAGAGACCCAGTACTTC. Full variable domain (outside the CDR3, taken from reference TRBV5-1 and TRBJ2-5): KAGVTQTPRYLIKTRGQQVTLSCSPISGHRSVSWYQQTPGQGLQFLFEYFSETQRNKGNFPGRFSGRQFSNSRSEMNVSTLELGDSALYLCASSLESFGAETQYFGPGTRLLVL.

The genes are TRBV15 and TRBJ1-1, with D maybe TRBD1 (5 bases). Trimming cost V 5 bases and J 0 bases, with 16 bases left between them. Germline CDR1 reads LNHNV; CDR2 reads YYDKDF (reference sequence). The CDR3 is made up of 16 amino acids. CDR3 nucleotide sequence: TGTGCCACCAGCTTCCCTGCAGGGCTCATGAACACTGAAGCTTTCTTT. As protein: CATSFPAGLMNTEAFF.

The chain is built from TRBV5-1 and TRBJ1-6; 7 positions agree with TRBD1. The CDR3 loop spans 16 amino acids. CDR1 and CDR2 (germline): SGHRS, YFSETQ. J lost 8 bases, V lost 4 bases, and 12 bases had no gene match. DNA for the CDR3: TGCGCCAGCAGCGAGAGACCGACAGGGATTGATTCACCCCTCCACTTT. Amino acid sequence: CASSERPTGIDSPLHF.

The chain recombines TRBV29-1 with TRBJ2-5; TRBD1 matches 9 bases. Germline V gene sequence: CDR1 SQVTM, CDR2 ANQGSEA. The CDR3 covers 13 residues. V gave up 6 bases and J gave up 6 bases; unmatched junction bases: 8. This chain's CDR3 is CSVDEDRGQTQYF. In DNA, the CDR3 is TGCAGCGTGGATGAGGACAGGGGACAGACCCAGTACTTC.

The CDR3 coding sequence is TGCGCCAGCTCAGTCAGTTATCGAGAGACCCAGTACTTC. It specifies CASSVSYRETQYF. The chain is built from TRBV5-1 and TRBJ2-5; D uncertain. Deletions cut 7 bases from V and 4 bases from J, with 14 bases between. The germline V gene has CDR1 SGHRS and CDR2 YFSETQ. The CDR3 is 13 amino acids.

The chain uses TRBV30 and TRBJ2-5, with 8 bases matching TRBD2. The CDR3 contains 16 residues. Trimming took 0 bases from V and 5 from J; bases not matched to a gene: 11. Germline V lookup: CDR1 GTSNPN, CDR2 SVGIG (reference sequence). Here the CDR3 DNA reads TGTGCCTGGAGTGTACCCCCGGGACTAGGGATGGAGACCCAGTACTTC. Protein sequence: CAWSVPPGLGMETQYF.

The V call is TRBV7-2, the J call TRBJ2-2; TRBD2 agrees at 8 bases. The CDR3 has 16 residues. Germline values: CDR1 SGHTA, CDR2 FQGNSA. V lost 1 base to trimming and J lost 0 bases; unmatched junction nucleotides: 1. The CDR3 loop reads CASSLVAGSNTGELFF. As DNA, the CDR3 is TGTGCCAGCAGCTTAGTAGCGGGGTCGAACACCGGGGAGCTGTTTTTT.

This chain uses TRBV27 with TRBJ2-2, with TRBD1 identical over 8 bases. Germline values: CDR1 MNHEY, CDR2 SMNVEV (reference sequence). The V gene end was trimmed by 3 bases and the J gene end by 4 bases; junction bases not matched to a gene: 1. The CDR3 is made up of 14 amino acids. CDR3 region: CASSFTGGTGELFF. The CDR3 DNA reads TGTGCCAGCAGTTTCACAGGGGGCACCGGGGAGCTGTTTTTT.

The CDR3 here is CASSPKDRETNEKLFF. CDR3 DNA: TGCGCCAGCAGCCCAAAGGACAGGGAGACTAATGAAAAACTGTTTTTT. The gene calls are TRBV5-1 and TRBJ1-4; 8 bases align to TRBD1. This CDR3 contains 16 residues. From germline, CDR1 is SGHRS and CDR2 YFSETQ. Trimming cost V 4 bases and J 2 bases; bases outside gene matches: 7.

The CDR3 DNA sequence: TGTGCCAGCAGCGAGACTAGCGGGGGGGACTCCTACAATGAGCAGTTCTTC. Protein sequence: CASSETSGGDSYNEQFF. The chain is built from TRBV7-8 and TRBJ2-1, with TRBD2 matching over 14 bases. CDR3 length: 17 residues. Germline V gene data show CDR1 as SGHVS and CDR2 as FQNEAQ. V lost 5 bases, J lost 0 bases, and 3 bases stayed unmatched.